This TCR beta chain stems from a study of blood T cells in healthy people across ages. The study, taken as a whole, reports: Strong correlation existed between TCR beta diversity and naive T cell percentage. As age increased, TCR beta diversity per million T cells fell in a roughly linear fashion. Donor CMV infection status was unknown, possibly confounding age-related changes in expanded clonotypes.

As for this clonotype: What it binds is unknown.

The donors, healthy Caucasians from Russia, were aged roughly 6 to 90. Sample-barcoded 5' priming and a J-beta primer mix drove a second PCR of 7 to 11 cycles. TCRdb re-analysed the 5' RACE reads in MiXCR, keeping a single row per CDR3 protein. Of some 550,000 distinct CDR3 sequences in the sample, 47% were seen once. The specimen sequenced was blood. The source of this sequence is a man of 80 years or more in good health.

The CDR3 spells CSARQVENQETQYF. The CDR3 DNA follows: TGCAGTGCTAGACAGGTCGAGAACCAAGAGACCCAGTACTTC. The rearrangement uses TRBV20-1 and TRBJ2-5; D unclear. V was pared by 2 bases and J by 0 bases, with 10 bases between. The CDR3 spans 14 residues. CDR1 is DFQATT, CDR2 SNEGSKA, per germline (reference sequence).